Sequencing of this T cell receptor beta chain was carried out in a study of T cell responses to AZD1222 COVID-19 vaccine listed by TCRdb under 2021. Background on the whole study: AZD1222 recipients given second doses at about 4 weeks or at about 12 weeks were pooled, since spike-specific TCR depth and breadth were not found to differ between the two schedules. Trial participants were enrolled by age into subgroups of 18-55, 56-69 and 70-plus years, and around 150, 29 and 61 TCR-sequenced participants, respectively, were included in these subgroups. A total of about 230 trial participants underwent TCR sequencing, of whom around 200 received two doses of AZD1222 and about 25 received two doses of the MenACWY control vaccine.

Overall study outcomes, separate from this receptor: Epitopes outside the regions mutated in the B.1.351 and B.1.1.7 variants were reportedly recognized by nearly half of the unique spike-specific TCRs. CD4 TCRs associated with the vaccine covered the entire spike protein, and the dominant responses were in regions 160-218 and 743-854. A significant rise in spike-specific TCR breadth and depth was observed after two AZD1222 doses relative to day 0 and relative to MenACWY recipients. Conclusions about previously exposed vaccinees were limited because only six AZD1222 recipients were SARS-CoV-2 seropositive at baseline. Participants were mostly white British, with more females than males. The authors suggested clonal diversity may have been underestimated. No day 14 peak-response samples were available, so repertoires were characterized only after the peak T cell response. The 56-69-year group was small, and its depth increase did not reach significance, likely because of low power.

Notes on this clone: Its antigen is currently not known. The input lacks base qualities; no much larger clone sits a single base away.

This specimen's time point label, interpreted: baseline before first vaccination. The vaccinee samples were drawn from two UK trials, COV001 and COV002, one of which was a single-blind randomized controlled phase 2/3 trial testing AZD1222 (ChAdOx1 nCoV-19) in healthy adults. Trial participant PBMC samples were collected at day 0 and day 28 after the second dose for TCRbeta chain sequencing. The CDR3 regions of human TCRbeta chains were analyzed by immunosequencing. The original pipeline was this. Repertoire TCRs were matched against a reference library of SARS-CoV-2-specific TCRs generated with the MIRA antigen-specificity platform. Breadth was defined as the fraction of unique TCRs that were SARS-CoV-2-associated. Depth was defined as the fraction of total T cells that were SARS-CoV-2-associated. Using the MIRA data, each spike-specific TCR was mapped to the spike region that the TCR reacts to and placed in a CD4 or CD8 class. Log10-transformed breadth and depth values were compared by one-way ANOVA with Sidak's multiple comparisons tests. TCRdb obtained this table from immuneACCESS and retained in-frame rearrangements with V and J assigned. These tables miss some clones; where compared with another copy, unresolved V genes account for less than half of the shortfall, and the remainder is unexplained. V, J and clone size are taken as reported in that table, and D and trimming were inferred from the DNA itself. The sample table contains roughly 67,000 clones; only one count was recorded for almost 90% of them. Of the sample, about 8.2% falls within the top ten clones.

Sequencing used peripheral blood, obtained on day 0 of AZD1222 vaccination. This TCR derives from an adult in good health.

The CDR3 protein is CASSYYRGDQPQHF. The bases are TGTGCCAGCAGTTACTACAGGGGGGATCAGCCCCAGCATTTT. The V gene is TRBV6-5 and the J gene is TRBJ1-5; TRBD1 fits 8 bases in the junction. The germline V gene provides CDR1 MNHEY and CDR2 SVGAGI. Trimming accounts for 1 base at V and 5 bases at J, while the number of junction bases matched to no gene is 1. The CDR3 sequence holds 14 residues, the cysteine and phenylalanine included. The kept DNA is CDR3 alone, 42 bases in frame from the first base.